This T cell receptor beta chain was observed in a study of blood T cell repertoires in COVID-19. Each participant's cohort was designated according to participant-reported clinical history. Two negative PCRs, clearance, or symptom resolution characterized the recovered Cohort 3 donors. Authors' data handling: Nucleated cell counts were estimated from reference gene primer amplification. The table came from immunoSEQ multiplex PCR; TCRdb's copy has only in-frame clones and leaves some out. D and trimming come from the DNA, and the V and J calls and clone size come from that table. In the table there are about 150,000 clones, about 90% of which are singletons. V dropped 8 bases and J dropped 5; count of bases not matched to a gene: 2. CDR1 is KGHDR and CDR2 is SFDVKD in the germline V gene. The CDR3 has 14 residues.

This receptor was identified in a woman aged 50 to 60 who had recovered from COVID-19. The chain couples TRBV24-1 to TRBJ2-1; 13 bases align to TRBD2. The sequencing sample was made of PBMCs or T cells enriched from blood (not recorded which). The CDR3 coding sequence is TGTGCCACCACAGGGACTAGCGGGAACAATGAGCAGTTCTTC. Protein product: CATTGTSGNNEQFF.